The 9 T cell receptor beta chains below were found in one sample sequenced in a study of blood T cells in healthy people across ages. Together with a sample-barcoded 5' primer, a J-beta primer mix was included in a second PCR lasting about 7 to 12 cycles. TCRdb passed the 5' RACE reads through MiXCR, listing each CDR3 protein once. The sample contains 1,500,000 or so distinct CDR3 sequences, approximately 60% of which appear only once. Sequences were obtained from blood. All receptors derive from a man between 18 and 35 years old in good health.

This chain links TRBV20-1 with TRBJ2-2, with 8 bases fitting TRBD1. The V and J ends lost 2 bases and 4 bases, in that order; junction bases with no gene match: 3. Germline CDR1 is DFQATT and CDR2 is SNEGSKA (reference sequence). This CDR3 is built from 14 residues. CDR3 DNA: TGCAGTGCTAGACGGACAGGGACCACCGGGGAGCTGTTTTTT. Translating gives CSARRTGTTGELFF.

The V call is TRBV10-3, the J call TRBJ1-5; 8 positions agree with TRBD1. The V segment lost 7 bases and the J segment 1 base; nucleotides outside the gene matches: 3. Germline values: CDR1 ENHRY, CDR2 SYGVKD. The CDR3 has 14 amino acids. The CDR3 reads CAINDRGSNQPQHF. The CDR3 nucleotides are TGTGCCATCAATGACAGGGGAAGCAATCAGCCCCAGCATTTT.

The chain employs TRBV19 and TRBJ1-1; TRBD1 matches 10 bases. V lost 6 bases and J lost 4; bases outside the gene matches: 8. Germline V gene sequence: CDR1 LNHDA, CDR2 SQIVND (reference sequence). This CDR3 comprises 15 residues. CDR3: CASSPRDRGPTEAFF. DNA for the CDR3: TGTGCCAGTAGCCCCCGGGACAGGGGACCCACTGAAGCTTTCTTT.

The chain employs TRBV4-3 and TRBJ1-2, with a tentative D call TRBD1 (5 bases). The ends were cut back, 4 bases at V and 0 bases at J, with 18 bases in the middle. CDR3 size: 17 residues. The germline V gene has CDR1 LGHNA and CDR2 YSLEER. The CDR3 coding sequence is TGCGCCAGCAGCCCCCTCACCGGGGGTCCGGCTAACTATGGCTACACCTTC. This sequence encodes CASSPLTGGPANYGYTF.

This chain uses TRBV29-1 with TRBJ2-3, with D maybe TRBD2 (7 bases). Trimming cost V 7 bases and J 1 base, with 27 bases left between them. This CDR3 is built from 18 residues. Germline CDR1 SQVTM, CDR2 ANQGSEA. The CDR3 reads CSAHQRGAGGPRTDTQYF. The CDR3 nucleotides are TGCAGCGCCCATCAAAGAGGAGCCGGGGGGCCCCGCACAGATACGCAGTATTTT.

V is TRBV4-1 and J is TRBJ2-7; D perhaps matches TRBD2 (6 bases). Trimming removed 4 bases from V and 3 bases from J, with 13 bases in between. This CDR3 has 14 residues. Germline V gene data show CDR1 as MGHRA and CDR2 as YSYEKL. The CDR3, as DNA: TGCGCCAGCAGCCCAGAGCGGGCCTTCTACGAGCAGTACTTC. It codes for CASSPERAFYEQYF.

The CDR3 loop reads CASSLIAGGPVEQYF. DNA for the CDR3: TGTGCCAGCAGCTTAATAGCGGGGGGACCTGTAGAGCAGTACTTC. V usage is TRBV7-2 and J usage is TRBJ2-4; 10 nucleotides match TRBD2. J lost 13 bases, V lost 2 bases, and 11 bases had no gene match. The CDR3 loop spans 15 amino acids. From germline, CDR1 is SGHTA and CDR2 FQGNSA. The variable domain in full, completed from reference TRBV7-2 and TRBJ2-4, reads GAGVSQSPSNKVTEKGKDVELRCDPISGHTALYWYRQSLGQGLEFLIYFQGNSAPDKSGLPSDRFSAERTGGSVSTLTIQRTQQEDSAVYLCASSLIAGGPVEQYFGAGTRLSVL.

This clonotype occurred once. The V and J genes are TRBV27 and TRBJ2-7, with 7 bases aligning to TRBD1. Germline V gene lookup returns CDR1 MNHEY and CDR2 SMNVEV (reference sequence). Losses at the gene ends were 5 bases for V and 3 bases for J; bases not matched to a gene: 4. The CDR3 totals 13 residues. Here the CDR3 DNA reads TGTGCCAGCAGTGCAGGGGGAGACTACGAGCAGTACTTC. It specifies CASSAGGDYEQYF.

This clonotype was counted between two and nine times. This rearrangement joins TRBV18 to TRBJ2-5; 7 positions agree with TRBD1. V was pared by 3 bases and J by 5 bases, with 9 bases of the junction left unmatched. The CDR3 is 15 amino acids. Looked up from germline, CDR1 is KGHSH and CDR2 is LQKENI. CDR3 nucleotide sequence: TGTGCCAGCTCACCGCCACAGGGGCAGGGGGAGACCCAGTACTTC. Encoded protein: CASSPPQGQGETQYF.